This T cell receptor (beta chain) was identified during a study of blood T cell repertoires in COVID-19. Assay used: immunoSEQ multiplex PCR; TCRdb lists only in-frame clones, some missing. The table records about 260,000 clones, 75% to 95% of them present only once. The CDR3 contains 13 residues. Trimming shortened V by 6 bases and J by 1 base, and 7 bases separated the two germline ends. CDR1 and CDR2 (germline): KGHDR, SFDVKD. The sample was PBMCs or T cells enriched from blood (not recorded which). The chain joins TRBV24-1 to TRBJ2-3, with no clear D. The receptor was isolated from a man aged 35-49 years who had been exposed to COVID-19. In DNA, the CDR3 is TGTGCCACCAGTTCGAGCGGCACAGATACGCAGTATTTT. Translating gives CATSSSGTDTQYF.